The 20 T cell receptor beta chains below come from one sample, sequenced in a study of blood T cell repertoires in COVID-19. Sequenced by immunoSEQ multiplex PCR; TCRdb stores in-frame clones only, minus some. The sample includes under 150,000 clones, approximately 90% of them seen just once. The specimen sequenced was peripheral blood. These receptors all come from a man aged 50-60 years with active or convalescent COVID-19.

The genes are TRBV14 and TRBJ2-7; D is perhaps TRBD2 (6 bases). The CDR3 spans 15 residues. CDR1 and CDR2 from the germline V gene are SGHDN and FVKESK. V was trimmed by 0 bases and J by 6 bases, leaving 15 bases between them. CDR3 in DNA: TGTGCCAGCAGCCAAGACGGTTGGAGGGGATCCGAGCAGTACTTC. Amino acids: CASSQDGWRGSEQYF.

The V and J genes are TRBV19 and TRBJ2-6; 10 bases fit TRBD1. CDR1 and CDR2 from the germline V gene are LNHDA and SQIVND (reference sequence). The CDR3 is made up of 17 amino acids. The V and J ends lost 10 bases and 1 base, in that order; junction bases with no gene match: 10. CDR3 DNA sequence: TGTGCCACCCGAGGACAGGGGGTGTTATCTGGGGCCAACGTCCTGACTTTC. Its translation: CATRGQGVLSGANVLTF. Combining the CDR3 with reference TRBV19 and TRBJ2-6 gives the whole variable domain DGGITQSPKYLFRKEGQNVTLSCEQNLNHDAMYWYRQDPGQGLRLIYYSQIVNDFQKGDIAEGYSVSREKKESFPLTVTSAQKNPTAFYLCATRGQGVLSGANVLTFGAGSRLTVL.

The chain joins TRBV28 to TRBJ1-3; 10 nucleotides agree with TRBD1. From germline, CDR1 is MDHEN and CDR2 SYDVKM. The J segment lost 4 bases and the V segment lost 4 bases, leaving 4 bases of the junction unmatched. The CDR3 consists of 15 residues. The CDR3 DNA reads TGTGCCAGCAGTTCAGGGACAGGGGTCGGAAACACCATATATTTT. Translation gives CASSSGTGVGNTIYF.

This clone was detected only once. The chain employs TRBV28 and TRBJ1-5; 8 bases map to TRBD1. The germline CDR1 and CDR2 sequences are MDHEN and SYDVKM. This CDR3 has 12 amino acids. V dropped 7 bases and J dropped 11; count of bases not matched to a gene: 7. The CDR3 sequence: CASTQRQGTQHF. The CDR3 region has the DNA TGTGCCAGCACCCAGAGACAGGGGACCCAGCATTTT.

This chain connects TRBV5-1 to TRBJ2-1; 7 bases map to TRBD2. Germline V CDR1 and CDR2: SGHRS, YFSETQ. The CDR3 runs 14 residues. V was clipped by 5 bases and J by 9 bases; unmatched bases: 11. CDR3 in amino acids: CASSEGLGPSEQFF. CDR3 nucleotides: TGCGCCAGCAGTGAAGGACTAGGACCAAGTGAGCAGTTCTTC. The whole variable domain, remainder taken from reference TRBV5-1 and TRBJ2-1, is KAGVTQTPRYLIKTRGQQVTLSCSPISGHRSVSWYQQTPGQGLQFLFEYFSETQRNKGNFPGRFSGRQFSNSRSEMNVSTLELGDSALYLCASSEGLGPSEQFFGPGTRLTVL.

The chain carries TRBV19 and TRBJ1-5; TRBD1 is a possible D gene (5 bases). The V and J ends lost 10 bases and 0 bases respectively, with 13 bases between them. Germline lookup yields CDR1 LNHDA and CDR2 SQIVND (reference sequence). CDR3 size: 14 residues. The CDR3 loop reads CATSQGYSNQPQHF. Here the CDR3 DNA reads TGTGCCACGAGCCAGGGCTATAGCAATCAGCCCCAGCATTTT.

V is TRBV5-5 and J is TRBJ1-5; 11 nucleotides match TRBD1. Germline lookup yields CDR1 SGHKS and CDR2 YYEKEE (reference sequence). With 4 bases clipped from V and 2 bases from J, the junction kept 2 bases outside the gene matches. The CDR3 extends over 15 amino acids. The CDR3, as DNA: TGTGCCAGCAGCCCGGGACAGGGGGGCAATCAGCCCCAGCATTTT. It translates to CASSPGQGGNQPQHF.

V and J are TRBV11-3 and TRBJ2-3; 7 nucleotides align to TRBD2. Germline trimming cut 6 bases from V and 3 bases from J; bases unmatched to any gene: 9. This CDR3 has 15 residues. In germline, CDR1 is SGHNT, CDR2 YENEEA. The CDR3 sequence is CASSTAGTTTDTQYF. CDR3 nucleotide sequence: TGTGCCAGCAGTACCGCCGGGACTACAACAGATACGCAGTATTTT.

CDR3 region: CASSLSRYPNYGYTF. The DNA for the CDR3 is TGTGCCAGCAGTTTATCCAGGTACCCTAACTATGGCTACACCTTC. The chain combines TRBV27 with TRBJ1-2; D gene ambiguous. Germline V CDR1 and CDR2: MNHEY, SMNVEV (reference sequence). V was cut by 0 bases and J by 0 bases, with 8 bases left in between. The CDR3 is 15 amino acids.

J is TRBJ2-7 and V is TRBV5-6; TRBD1 matches 8 bases. The CDR3 is 16 amino acids. J gave up 2 bases and V 3 bases, and 10 bases lay outside the gene matches. Per the germline V gene, CDR1 is SGHDT and CDR2 is YYEEEE. The CDR3 DNA reads TGTGCCAGCAGCTCTAATTTCGGGACAGGAACCTACGAGCAGTACTTC. Its translation is CASSSNFGTGTYEQYF.

The V call is TRBV2, the J call TRBJ1-3, with unresolved D. This CDR3 has 15 amino acids. Germline V gives CDR1 SNHLY, CDR2 FYNNEI. V was clipped by 2 bases and J by 1 base, with 9 bases between them. In DNA, the CDR3 is TGTGCCAGCAGTGAATCCGCCGGTTCTGGAAACACCATATATTTT. Translating gives CASSESAGSGNTIYF.

This chain's CDR3 is CASSVTGGVNEQFF. The CDR3 nucleotides are TGTGCCAGCAGTGTAACGGGGGGTGTCAATGAGCAGTTCTTC. This chain uses TRBV6-4 with TRBJ2-1; 7 nucleotides agree with TRBD2. The CDR3 extends over 14 amino acids. The V and J ends lost 4 bases and 6 bases, in that order; junction bases with no gene match: 6. CDR1 is MRHNA, CDR2 SNTAGT, per germline.

This chain links TRBV10-3 with TRBJ2-4, with D possibly TRBD2 on 5 matching bases. Trimming shortened V by 2 bases and J by 0 bases, and 8 bases separated the two germline ends. From germline, CDR1 is ENHRY and CDR2 SYGVKD. This CDR3 has 15 residues. CDR3 sequence (DNA): TGTGCCATCAGTGAGGCGGGCGGAGCCAAAAACATTCAGTACTTC. It encodes CAISEAGGAKNIQYF.

V is TRBV6-5 and J is TRBJ1-3; D ambiguous. V was clipped by 6 bases and J by 0 bases, with 9 bases between them. CDR1 MNHEY and CDR2 SVGAGI come from the germline V gene. The CDR3 covers 14 residues. CDR3 loop: CASSHGSSGNTIYF. CDR3 nucleotides: TGTGCCAGCAGCCACGGGAGCTCTGGAAACACCATATATTTT.

The rearrangement links TRBV6-6 to TRBJ1-2, with D unresolved. V was pared by 6 bases and J by 4 bases, with 18 bases between. Germline values: CDR1 MNHNY, CDR2 SVGAGI (reference sequence). CDR3 length: 15 residues. The CDR3 loop reads CASSRSTAGIYGYTF. In nucleotides, the CDR3 is TGTGCCAGCAGCCGCTCGACGGCGGGGATCTATGGCTACACCTTC.

This clone was detected once. This chain links TRBV25-1 with TRBJ2-5; 9 nucleotides match TRBD1. This CDR3 spans 16 amino acids. The germline V gene encodes CDR1 MGHDK and CDR2 SYGVNS. Trimming cost V 5 bases and J 4 bases; bases outside gene matches: 11. The chain's CDR3 is CASSRVTGGPGETQYF. For the CDR3, the DNA is TGTGCCAGCAGTCGAGTCACAGGGGGCCCCGGAGAGACCCAGTACTTC. Full variable domain (remainder filled in from reference TRBV25-1 and TRBJ2-5): EADIYQTPRYLVIGTGKKITLECSQTMGHDKMYWYQQDPGMELHLIHYSYGVNSTEKGDLSSESTVSRIRTEHFPLTLESARPSHTSQYLCASSRVTGGPGETQYFGPGTRLLVL.

The chain recombines TRBV19 with TRBJ1-3; 9 nucleotides agree with TRBD1. Germline CDR1 is LNHDA and CDR2 is SQIVND (reference sequence). V dropped 4 bases and J dropped 8; count of bases not matched to a gene: 6. The CDR3 sequence is 14 residues long. The CDR3 is CASSTGQGKDTIYF. The CDR3 region has the DNA TGTGCCAGTAGTACGGGACAGGGAAAGGACACCATATATTTT.

For this clone: This CDR3 is also generated by other DNA sequences in the sample. The chain joins TRBV7-2 to TRBJ1-3; unclear D gene. CDR1 is SGHTA, CDR2 FQGNSA, per germline. CDR3 length equals 13 residues. V was pared by 4 bases and J by 1 base, with 5 bases between. CDR3 sequence (DNA): TGTGCCAGCAGCTCGGGATCTGGAAACACCATATATTTT. This translates into CASSSGSGNTIYF.

This clone occurred a few times. V usage is TRBV11-2 and J usage is TRBJ1-1, with unresolved D. The CDR3 covers 14 residues. V gave up 4 bases and J gave up 2 bases, with 11 bases separating them. CDR1 and CDR2 from the germline V gene are SGHAT and FQNNGV. The CDR3 protein is CASSWEVGNTEAFF. CDR3 DNA: TGTGCCAGCAGCTGGGAGGTGGGCAACACTGAAGCTTTCTTT.

The chain recombines TRBV30 with TRBJ1-3; 7 bases match TRBD1. CDR1 is GTSNPN, CDR2 SVGIG, per germline (reference sequence). This CDR3 has 15 amino acids. V lost 3 bases and J lost 0; bases outside the gene matches: 5. In DNA form, the CDR3 reads TGTGCCTGGAGCGACAGGGAATCCTCTGGAAACACCATATATTTT. It codes for CAWSDRESSGNTIYF. The variable domain in full, with the rest retrieved from reference TRBV30 and TRBJ1-3, is SQTIHQWPATLVQPVGSPLSLECTVEGTSNPNLYWYRQAAGRGLQLLFYSVGIGQISSEVPQNLSASRPQDRQFILSSKKLLLSDSGFYLCAWSDRESSGNTIYFGEGSWLTVV.